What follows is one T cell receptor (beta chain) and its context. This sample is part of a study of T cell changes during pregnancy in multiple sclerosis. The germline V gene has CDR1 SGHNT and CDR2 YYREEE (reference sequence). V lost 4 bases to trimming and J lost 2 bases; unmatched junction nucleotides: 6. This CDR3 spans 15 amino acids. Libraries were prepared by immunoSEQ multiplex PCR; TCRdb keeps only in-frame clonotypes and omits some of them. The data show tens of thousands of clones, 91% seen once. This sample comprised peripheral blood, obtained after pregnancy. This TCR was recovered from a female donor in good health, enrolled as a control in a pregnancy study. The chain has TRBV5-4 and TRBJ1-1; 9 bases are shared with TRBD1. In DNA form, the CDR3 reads TGTGCCAGCAGCGAACTGACAGGGGGAAACACTGAAGCTTTCTTT. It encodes CASSELTGGNTEAFF.